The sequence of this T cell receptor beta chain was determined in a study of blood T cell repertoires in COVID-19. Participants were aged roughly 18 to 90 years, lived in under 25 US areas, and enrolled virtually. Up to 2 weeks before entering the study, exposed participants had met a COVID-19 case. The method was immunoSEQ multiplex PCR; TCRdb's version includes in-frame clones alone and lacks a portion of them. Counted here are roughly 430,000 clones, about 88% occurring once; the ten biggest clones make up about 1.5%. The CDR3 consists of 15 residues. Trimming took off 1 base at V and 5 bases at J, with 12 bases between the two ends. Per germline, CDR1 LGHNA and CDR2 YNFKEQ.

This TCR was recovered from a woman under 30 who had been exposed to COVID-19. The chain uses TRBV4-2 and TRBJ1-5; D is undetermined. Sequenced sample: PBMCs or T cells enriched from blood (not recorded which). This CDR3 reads CASSQGGGNYQPQHF. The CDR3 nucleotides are TGTGCCAGCAGCCAAGGGGGAGGAAACTATCAGCCCCAGCATTTT.